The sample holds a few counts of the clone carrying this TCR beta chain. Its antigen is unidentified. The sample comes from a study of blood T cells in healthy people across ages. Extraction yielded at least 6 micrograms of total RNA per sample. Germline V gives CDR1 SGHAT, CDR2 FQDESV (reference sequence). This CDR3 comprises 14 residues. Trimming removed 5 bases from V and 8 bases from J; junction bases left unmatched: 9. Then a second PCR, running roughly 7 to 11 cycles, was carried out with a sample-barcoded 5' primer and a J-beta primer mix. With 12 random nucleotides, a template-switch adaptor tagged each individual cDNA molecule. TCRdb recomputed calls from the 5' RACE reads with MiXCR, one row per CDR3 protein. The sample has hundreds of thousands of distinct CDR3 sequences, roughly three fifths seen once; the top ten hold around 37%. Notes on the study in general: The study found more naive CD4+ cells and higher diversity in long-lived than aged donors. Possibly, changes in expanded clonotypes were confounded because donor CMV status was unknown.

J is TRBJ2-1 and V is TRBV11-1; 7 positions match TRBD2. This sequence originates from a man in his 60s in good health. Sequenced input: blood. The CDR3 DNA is TGTGCCAGCAGCCCACACGGGGGGTTGCATGAGCAGTTCTTC. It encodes CASSPHGGLHEQFF.